This is a list of T cell receptor beta chains from one sample in a study of blood T cell repertoires in COVID-19. Produced via immunoSEQ multiplex PCR; TCRdb's table is partial and in-frame only. This repertoire shows about 230,000 clones, roughly 88% found once; its top ten account for around 1.5%. Specimen: peripheral blood. These receptors were collected from a woman aged 40 to 55 who had recovered from COVID-19. Each CDR3 is given with its conserved first and last residue. The order of the fields is clone size, J gene, V gene, D gene, CDR3 DNA, CDR3 protein. The D gene is left open where the match is weak. The listing skips clone size in some rows; elsewhere it reads once, few, many or a size class.

size: -; J: TRBJ1-2; V: TRBV10-3; D: TRBD1; DNA: TGTGCCATCAGCGGGACAGGCTATGGCTACACCTTC; CDR3: CAISGTGYGYTF
size: -; J: TRBJ2-2; V: TRBV4-3; D: -; DNA: TGCGCCAGCAGCCCTTACCCCAGTGGGAGCACCGGGGAGCTGTTTTTT; CDR3: CASSPYPSGSTGELFF
size: -; J: TRBJ2-3; V: TRBV6-5; D: -; DNA: TGTGCCAGCAGTTATCAGTCTAGCACAGATACGCAGTATTTT; CDR3: CASSYQSSTDTQYF
size: -; J: TRBJ1-3; V: TRBV5-1; D: -; DNA: TGCGCCAGCAGTCTGGACAGTCAAAGAGGGGGAAACACCATATATTTT; CDR3: CASSLDSQRGGNTIYF
size: once; J: TRBJ2-5; V: TRBV5-1; D: -; DNA: TGCGCCAGCAGCTTCGGGACAACTCAAGAGACCCAGTACTTC; CDR3: CASSFGTTQETQYF
size: -; J: TRBJ1-5; V: TRBV2; D: TRBD1; DNA: TGTGCCAGCAGTCAACAGGGGAAGGATCAGCCCCAGCATTTT; CDR3: CASSQQGKDQPQHF
size: once; J: TRBJ2-3; V: TRBV19; D: -; DNA: TGTGCCACCGGACATACAGGAACAGATACGCAGTATTTT; CDR3: CATGHTGTDTQYF
size: -; J: TRBJ1-2; V: TRBV6-2/TRBV6-3; D: -; DNA: TGTGCCAGCAGTCCCGACAGTAACTATGGCTACACCTTC; CDR3: CASSPDSNYGYTF
size: -; J: TRBJ2-3; V: TRBV28; D: TRBD1; DNA: TGTGCCAGCAGTTTAATACAGGGGGCTAGCACAGATACGCAGTATTTT; CDR3: CASSLIQGASTDTQYF
size: -; J: TRBJ1-1; V: TRBV4-2; D: -; DNA: TGTGCCAGCAGCCAAGAGCCGGGGGGCTGGACTGAAGCTTTCTTT; CDR3: CASSQEPGGWTEAFF
size: -; J: TRBJ1-3; V: TRBV29-1; D: -; DNA: TGCAGCGTGCAGTTCTCTGGAAACACCATATATTTT; CDR3: CSVQFSGNTIYF
size: -; J: TRBJ1-5; V: TRBV6-2/TRBV6-3; D: TRBD1; DNA: TGTGCCAGCAGCCTAATTCAGGGGGCCTGGCAGCCCCAGCATTTT; CDR3: CASSLIQGAWQPQHF
size: once; J: TRBJ2-2; V: TRBV7-2; D: TRBD1; DNA: TGTGCCAGCAATCAGAGGGGGCTGAACACCGGGGAGCTGTTTTTT; CDR3: CASNQRGLNTGELFF
size: -; J: TRBJ1-2; V: TRBV7-9; D: -; DNA: TGTGCCAGCAGCTTCGACACTGATGGCTACACCTTC; CDR3: CASSFDTDGYTF
size: few; J: TRBJ1-5; V: TRBV23-1; D: -; DNA: TGCGCCAGCAGTCAAGAGCGAAGGGAGAGATATAGCAATCAGCCCCAGCATTTT; CDR3: CASSQERRERYSNQPQHF
size: -; J: TRBJ1-2; V: TRBV9; D: TRBD1; DNA: TGTGCCAGCAGCGTATCGGGACAGGGAGGTTTTGACTATGGCTACACCTTC; CDR3: CASSVSGQGGFDYGYTF